This T cell receptor beta chain is drawn from a study of blood T cells in healthy people across ages. Turning to the study itself: About one barcoded beta molecule per two T cells was captured by template switching. Study results and caveats: The recorded TCR beta diversity per million T cells decreased in a roughly linear manner with age.

Trimming removed 8 bases from V and 4 bases from J; junction bases left unmatched: 8. Germline CDR1 and CDR2: LNHNV and YYDKDF (reference sequence). There are 15 residues in the CDR3. The sample providers were healthy Caucasian people from Russia, aged about 6 to 95. Extraction of total RNA produced a minimum of 5.5 micrograms from each sample. It was with a sample-barcoded 5' primer and a J-beta primer mix that a second PCR of roughly 7 to 12 cycles was run. MiXCR was run by TCRdb on the 5' RACE reads, yielding one entry per CDR3 protein. The table lists about 1.4 million distinct CDR3 sequences, roughly 60% of them singletons, with roughly 7% in the top ten. This clonotype has just a few counts. The antigen is unknown.

The V call is TRBV15, the J call TRBJ2-6, with 7 nucleotides matching TRBD1. The receptor comes from a man aged 18 to 29 in good health. Sequencing was performed on blood. The CDR3 DNA follows: TGTGCCACCGGGGCCCAGGGGGACGGGGCCAACGTCCTGACTTTC. This gives the protein CATGAQGDGANVLTF.